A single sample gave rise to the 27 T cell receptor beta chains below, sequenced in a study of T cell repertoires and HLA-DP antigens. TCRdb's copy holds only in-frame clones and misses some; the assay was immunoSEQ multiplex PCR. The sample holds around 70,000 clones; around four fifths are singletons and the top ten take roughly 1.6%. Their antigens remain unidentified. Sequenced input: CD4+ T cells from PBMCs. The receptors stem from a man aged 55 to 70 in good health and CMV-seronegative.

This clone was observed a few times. The CDR3 loop reads CASKVFGQGNSPLHF. In DNA form, the CDR3 reads TGTGCCAGCAAAGTGTTCGGACAGGGGAATTCACCCCTCCACTTT. V gene TRBV27 combines with J gene TRBJ1-6, with 9 positions matching TRBD1. The CDR3 loop spans 15 amino acids. Per germline, CDR1 MNHEY and CDR2 SMNVEV (reference sequence). J gave up 7 bases and V 7 bases, and 8 bases lay outside the gene matches.

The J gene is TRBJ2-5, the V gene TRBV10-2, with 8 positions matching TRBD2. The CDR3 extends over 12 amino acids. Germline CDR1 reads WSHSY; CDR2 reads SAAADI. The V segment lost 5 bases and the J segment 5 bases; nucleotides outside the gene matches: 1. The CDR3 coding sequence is TGCGCCAGCAGTACTAGCGGCGAGACCCAGTACTTC. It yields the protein CASSTSGETQYF.

CDR3 residues: CASSPEPVVGYTF. The CDR3 bases are TGCGCCAGCAGCCCCGAACCGGTCGTCGGCTACACCTTC. The rearrangement links TRBV5-1 to TRBJ1-2, with D unresolved. CDR1 is SGHRS, CDR2 YFSETQ, per germline. V was trimmed by 4 bases and J by 8 bases, leaving 15 bases between them. The CDR3 length is 13 residues.

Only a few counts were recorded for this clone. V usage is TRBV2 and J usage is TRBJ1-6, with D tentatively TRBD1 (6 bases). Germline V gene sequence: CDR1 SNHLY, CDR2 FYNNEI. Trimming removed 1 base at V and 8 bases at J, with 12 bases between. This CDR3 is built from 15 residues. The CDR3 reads CASSEGGAYHSPLHF. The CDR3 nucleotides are TGTGCCAGCAGTGAAGGGGGGGCCTACCATTCACCCCTCCACTTT.

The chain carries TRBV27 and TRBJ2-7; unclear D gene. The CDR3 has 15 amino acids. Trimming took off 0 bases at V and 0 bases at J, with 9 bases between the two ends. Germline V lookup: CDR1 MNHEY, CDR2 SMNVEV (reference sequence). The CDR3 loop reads CASSLSGRTSYEQYF. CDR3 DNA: TGTGCCAGCAGTTTATCTGGCAGGACCTCCTACGAGCAGTACTTC.

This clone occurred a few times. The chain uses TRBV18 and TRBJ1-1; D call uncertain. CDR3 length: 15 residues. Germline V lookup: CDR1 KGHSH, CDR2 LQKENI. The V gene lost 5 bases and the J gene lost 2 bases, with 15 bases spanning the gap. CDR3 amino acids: CASSTSLTVNTEAFF. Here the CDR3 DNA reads TGTGCCAGCTCAACCTCCTTGACCGTAAACACTGAAGCTTTCTTT.

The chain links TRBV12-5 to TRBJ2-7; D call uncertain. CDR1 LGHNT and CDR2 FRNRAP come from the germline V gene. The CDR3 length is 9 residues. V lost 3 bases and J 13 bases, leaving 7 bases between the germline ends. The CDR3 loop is CASGFPLYV. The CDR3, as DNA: TGTGCTAGTGGTTTCCCATTATACGTC.

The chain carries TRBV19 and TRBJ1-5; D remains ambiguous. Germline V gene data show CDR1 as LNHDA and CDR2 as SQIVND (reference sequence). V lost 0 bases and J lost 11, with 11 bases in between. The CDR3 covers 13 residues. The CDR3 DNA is TGTGCCAGTAGTATAGAACCCTCCCGGACCCAGCATTTT. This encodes CASSIEPSRTQHF. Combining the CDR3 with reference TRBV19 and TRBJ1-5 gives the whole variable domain DGGITQSPKYLFRKEGQNVTLSCEQNLNHDAMYWYRQDPGQGLRLIYYSQIVNDFQKGDIAEGYSVSREKKESFPLTVTSAQKNPTAFYLCASSIEPSRTQHFGDGTRLSIL.

Here the CDR3 reads CASSEQVGNTEAFF. The CDR3 DNA sequence: TGTGCCAGCAGTGAGCAGGTGGGGAACACTGAAGCTTTCTTT. This sequence joins TRBV6-6 and TRBJ1-1; D uncertain. This CDR3 is 14 amino acids long. Trimming removed 5 bases at V and 1 base at J, with 11 bases between. The germline CDR1 and CDR2 sequences are MNHNY and SVGAGI (reference sequence).

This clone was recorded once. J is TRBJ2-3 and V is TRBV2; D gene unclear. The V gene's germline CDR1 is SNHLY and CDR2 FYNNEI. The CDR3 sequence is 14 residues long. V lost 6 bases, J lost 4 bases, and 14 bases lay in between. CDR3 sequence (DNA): TGTGCCAGCAGGGCCGTCCTGGGCGCAGATACGCAGTATTTT. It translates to CASRAVLGADTQYF.

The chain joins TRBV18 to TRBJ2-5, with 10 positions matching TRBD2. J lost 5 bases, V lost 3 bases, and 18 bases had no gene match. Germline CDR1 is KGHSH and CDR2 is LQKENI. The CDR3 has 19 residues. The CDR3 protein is CASSPRPVTSGTLVETQYF. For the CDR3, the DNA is TGTGCCAGCTCACCCCGACCCGTAACTAGCGGGACTTTAGTGGAGACCCAGTACTTC.

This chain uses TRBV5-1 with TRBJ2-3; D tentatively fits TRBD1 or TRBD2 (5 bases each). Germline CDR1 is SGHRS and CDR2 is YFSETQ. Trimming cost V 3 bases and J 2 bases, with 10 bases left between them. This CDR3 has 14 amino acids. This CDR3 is CASSSQGDTDTQYF. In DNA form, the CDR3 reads TGCGCCAGCAGCTCCCAGGGAGACACAGATACGCAGTATTTT. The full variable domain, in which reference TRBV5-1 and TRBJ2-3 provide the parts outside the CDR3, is KAGVTQTPRYLIKTRGQQVTLSCSPISGHRSVSWYQQTPGQGLQFLFEYFSETQRNKGNFPGRFSGRQFSNSRSEMNVSTLELGDSALYLCASSSQGDTDTQYFGPGTRLTVL.

As DNA, the CDR3 is TGTGCCAGCAGCTCTTGCGCGACAGGGGCATGTGAAGCTTTCTTT. Translation: CASSSCATGACEAFF. The chain recombines TRBV5-5 with TRBJ1-1; 8 bases map to TRBD1. V trimming: 3 bases; J trimming: 7 bases; junction bases outside the gene matches: 11. This CDR3 spans 15 amino acids. Germline V gives CDR1 SGHKS, CDR2 YYEKEE (reference sequence).

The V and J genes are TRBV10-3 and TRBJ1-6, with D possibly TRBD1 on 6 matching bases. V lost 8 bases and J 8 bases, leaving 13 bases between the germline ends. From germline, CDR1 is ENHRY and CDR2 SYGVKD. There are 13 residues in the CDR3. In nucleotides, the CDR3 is TGTGCCATCCGACAGGTGGAAGATTCACCCCTCCACTTT. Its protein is CAIRQVEDSPLHF.

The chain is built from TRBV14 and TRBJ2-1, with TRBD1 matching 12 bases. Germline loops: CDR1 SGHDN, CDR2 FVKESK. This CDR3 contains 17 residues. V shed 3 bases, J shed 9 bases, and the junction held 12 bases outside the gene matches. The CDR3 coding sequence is TGTGCCAGCAGCCACGAACCTCCGGGACAGGGGGCCGGTGAGCAGTTCTTC. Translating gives CASSHEPPGQGAGEQFF. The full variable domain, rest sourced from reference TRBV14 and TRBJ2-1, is EAGVTQFPSHSVIEKGQTVTLRCDPISGHDNLYWYRRVMGKEIKFLLHFVKESKQDESGMPNNRFLAERTGGTYSTLKVQPAELEDSGVYFCASSHEPPGQGAGEQFFGPGTRLTVL.

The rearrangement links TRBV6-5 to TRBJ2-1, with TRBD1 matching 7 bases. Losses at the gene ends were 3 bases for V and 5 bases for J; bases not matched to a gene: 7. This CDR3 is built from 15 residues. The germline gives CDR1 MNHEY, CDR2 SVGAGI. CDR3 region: CASSYVRGRHNEQFF. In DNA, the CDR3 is TGTGCCAGCAGTTATGTTAGGGGGCGGCACAATGAGCAGTTCTTC.

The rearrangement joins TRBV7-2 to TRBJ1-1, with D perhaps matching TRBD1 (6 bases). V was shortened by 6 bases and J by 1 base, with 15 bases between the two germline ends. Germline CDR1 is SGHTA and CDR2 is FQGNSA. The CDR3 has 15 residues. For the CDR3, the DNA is TGTGCCAGCAGGGAGGGGGGGCCCAGGAACACTGAAGCTTTCTTT. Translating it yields CASREGGPRNTEAFF. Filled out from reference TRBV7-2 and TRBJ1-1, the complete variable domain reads GAGVSQSPSNKVTEKGKDVELRCDPISGHTALYWYRQSLGQGLEFLIYFQGNSAPDKSGLPSDRFSAERTGGSVSTLTIQRTQQEDSAVYLCASREGGPRNTEAFFGQGTRLTVV.

The CDR3, as DNA: TGCGCCAGCAGCCAAGATCGGGGGGGGCAAAGCAATCAGCCCCAGCATTTT. Residues: CASSQDRGGQSNQPQHF. This chain links TRBV4-1 with TRBJ1-5; D perhaps matches TRBD1 (6 bases). CDR3 length: 17 residues. Per germline, CDR1 MGHRA and CDR2 YSYEKL. V was shortened by 0 bases and J by 1 base, with 13 bases between the two germline ends.

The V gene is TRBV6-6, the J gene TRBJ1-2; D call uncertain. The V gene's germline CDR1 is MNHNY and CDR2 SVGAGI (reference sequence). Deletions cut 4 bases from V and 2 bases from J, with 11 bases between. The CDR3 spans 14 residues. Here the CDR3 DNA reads TGTGCCAGCAGTTCCCTTGGGAAAAACTATGGCTACACCTTC. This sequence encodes CASSSLGKNYGYTF.

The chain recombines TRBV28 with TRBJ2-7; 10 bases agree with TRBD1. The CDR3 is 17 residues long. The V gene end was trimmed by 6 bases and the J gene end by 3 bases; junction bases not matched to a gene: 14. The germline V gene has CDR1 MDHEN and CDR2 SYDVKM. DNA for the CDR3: TGTGCCAGCAGCGTCCCGGGACAGGGGCCGTCTAACTACGAGCAGTACTTC. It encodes CASSVPGQGPSNYEQYF. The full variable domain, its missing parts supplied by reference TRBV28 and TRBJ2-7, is DVKVTQSSRYLVKRTGEKVFLECVQDMDHENMFWYRQDPGLGLRLIYFSYDVKMKEKGDIPEGYSVSREKKERFSLILESASTNQTSMYLCASSVPGQGPSNYEQYFGPGTRLTVT.

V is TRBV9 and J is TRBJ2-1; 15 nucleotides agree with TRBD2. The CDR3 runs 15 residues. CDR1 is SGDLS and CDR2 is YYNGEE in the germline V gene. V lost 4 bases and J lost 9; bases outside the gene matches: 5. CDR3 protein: CASSPGTSGGFEQFF. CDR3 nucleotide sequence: TGTGCCAGCAGCCCCGGGACTAGCGGGGGGTTTGAGCAGTTCTTC.

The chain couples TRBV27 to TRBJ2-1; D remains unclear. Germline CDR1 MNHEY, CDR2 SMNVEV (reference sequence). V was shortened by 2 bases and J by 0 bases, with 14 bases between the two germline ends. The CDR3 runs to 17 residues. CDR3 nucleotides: TGTGCCAGCAGTTTAGCCCCTTTCAGTAGCTCCTACAATGAGCAGTTCTTC. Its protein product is CASSLAPFSSSYNEQFF.

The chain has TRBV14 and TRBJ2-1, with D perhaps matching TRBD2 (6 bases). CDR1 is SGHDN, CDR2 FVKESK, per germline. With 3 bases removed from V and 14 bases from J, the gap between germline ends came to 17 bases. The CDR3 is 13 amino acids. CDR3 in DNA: TGTGCCAGCAGCCAGGGCCTCGGGCTAGCGAAGTTCTTC. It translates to CASSQGLGLAKFF. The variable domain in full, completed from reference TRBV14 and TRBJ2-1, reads EAGVTQFPSHSVIEKGQTVTLRCDPISGHDNLYWYRRVMGKEIKFLLHFVKESKQDESGMPNNRFLAERTGGTYSTLKVQPAELEDSGVYFCASSQGLGLAKFFGPGTRLTVL.

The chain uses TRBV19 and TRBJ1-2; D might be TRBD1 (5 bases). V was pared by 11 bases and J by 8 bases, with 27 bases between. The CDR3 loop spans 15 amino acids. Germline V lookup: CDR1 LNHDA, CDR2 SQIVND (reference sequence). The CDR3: CASFGARTSLGGYTF. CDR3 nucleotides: TGTGCCTCTTTCGGGGCCAGGACCAGCCTAGGGGGCTACACCTTC.

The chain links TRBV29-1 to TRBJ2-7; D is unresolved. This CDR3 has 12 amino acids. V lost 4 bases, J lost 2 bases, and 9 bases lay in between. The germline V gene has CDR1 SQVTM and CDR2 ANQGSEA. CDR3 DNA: TGCAGCGTTGGAGAAGGACCCTACGAGCAGTACTTC. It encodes CSVGEGPYEQYF.

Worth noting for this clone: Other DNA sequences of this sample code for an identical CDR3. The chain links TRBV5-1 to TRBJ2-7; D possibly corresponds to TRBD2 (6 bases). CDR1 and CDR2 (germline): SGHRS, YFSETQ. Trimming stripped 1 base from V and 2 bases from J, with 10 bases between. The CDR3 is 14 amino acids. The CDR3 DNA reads TGCGCCAGCAGCTTGTTAGGAGGGACCTACGAGCAGTACTTC. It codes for CASSLLGGTYEQYF.

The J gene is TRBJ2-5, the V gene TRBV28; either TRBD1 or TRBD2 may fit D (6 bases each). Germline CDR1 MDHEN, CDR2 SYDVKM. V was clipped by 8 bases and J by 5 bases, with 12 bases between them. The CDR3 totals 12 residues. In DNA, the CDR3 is TGTGCCAGCGAGACAGGAGGGGAGACCCAGTACTTC. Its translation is CASETGGETQYF.